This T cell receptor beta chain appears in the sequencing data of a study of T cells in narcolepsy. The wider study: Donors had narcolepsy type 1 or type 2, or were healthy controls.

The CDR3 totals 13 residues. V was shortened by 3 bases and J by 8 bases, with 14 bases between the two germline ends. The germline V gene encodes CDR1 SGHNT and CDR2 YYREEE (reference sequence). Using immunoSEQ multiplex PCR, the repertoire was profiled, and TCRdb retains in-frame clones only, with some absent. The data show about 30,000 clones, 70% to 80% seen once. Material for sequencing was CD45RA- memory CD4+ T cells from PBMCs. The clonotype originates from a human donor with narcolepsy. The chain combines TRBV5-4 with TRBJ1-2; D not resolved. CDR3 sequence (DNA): TGTGCCAGCAGCTACGGGGAGTACGTCGGCTACACCTTC. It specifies CASSYGEYVGYTF.